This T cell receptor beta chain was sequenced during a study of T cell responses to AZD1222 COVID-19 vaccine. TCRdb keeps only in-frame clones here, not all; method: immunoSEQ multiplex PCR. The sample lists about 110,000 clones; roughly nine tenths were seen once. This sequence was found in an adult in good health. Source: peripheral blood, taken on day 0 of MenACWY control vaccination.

The CDR3 protein is CASSQGTSKETQYF. The CDR3 coding sequence is TGTGCCAGCAGCCAAGGGACTAGCAAAGAGACCCAGTACTTC. V is TRBV28 and J is TRBJ2-5; TRBD2 aligns across 9 bases. Germline V gene data show CDR1 as MDHEN and CDR2 as SYDVKM. V shed 6 bases and J 3 bases; nucleotides not matched to a gene: 5. This CDR3 spans 14 amino acids.